This is a list of T cell receptor beta chains from one sample in a study of blood T cell repertoires in COVID-19. Assay: immunoSEQ multiplex PCR; the TCRdb copy retains only in-frame clones and omits some. The data contain under 250,000 clones, 85% of them seen just once; the ten biggest clones take up 5% to 7%. Sequencing used peripheral blood. These receptors were taken from a woman between 55 and 75 years old with active or convalescent COVID-19. CDR3s include the opening cysteine and the closing phenylalanine or tryptophan. D genes are given only for firm matches. Size tells how often a clone was seen (once, few, many) or the class of an expanded clone, and some rows leave it out.

d_gene,v_gene,abundance,j_gene,CDR3aa,CDR3nt
TRBD1,TRBV11-3,.,TRBJ1-6,CASSPMQGAALHF,TGTGCCAGCAGCCCTATGCAGGGGGCAGCCCTCCACTTT
TRBD1,TRBV28,.,TRBJ2-3,CASSPQGGTDTQYF,TGTGCCAGCAGTCCACAGGGGGGCACAGATACGCAGTATTTT
TRBD1,TRBV28,.,TRBJ1-5,CASSLGGGGNQPQHF,TGTGCCAGCAGTTTAGGAGGGGGCGGAAATCAGCCCCAGCATTTT
.,TRBV27,.,TRBJ2-3,CASSLTSTDTQYF,TGTGCCAGCAGCCTAACTAGCACAGATACGCAGTATTTT
TRBD1,TRBV6-6,.,TRBJ1-2,CASSSGTGDSGYGYTF,TGTGCCAGCAGTTCCGGGACAGGGGATTCCGGTTATGGCTACACCTTC
.,TRBV15,.,TRBJ1-3,CATSRNRVPGNTIYF,TGTGCCACCAGCAGAAACAGGGTTCCTGGAAACACCATATATTTT
.,TRBV11-2,.,TRBJ2-5,CASSYSPGLQETQYF,TGTGCCAGCAGCTATTCCCCGGGACTCCAAGAGACCCAGTACTTC
.,TRBV11-3,.,TRBJ2-2,CASSRTTGTGELFF,TGTGCCAGCAGCCGAACGACCGGGACCGGGGAGCTGTTTTTT
.,TRBV6-5,.,TRBJ2-1,CASTKAGSYNEQFF,TGTGCCAGCACAAAAGCAGGGTCTTACAATGAGCAGTTCTTC
.,TRBV19,.,TRBJ2-1,CASRDGSFYNEQFF,TGTGCCAGTAGGGACGGGAGTTTCTACAATGAGCAGTTCTTC
.,TRBV28,.,TRBJ1-5,CASSRQRASHQPQHF,TGTGCCAGCAGCCGACAGCGGGCATCGCATCAGCCCCAGCATTTT
TRBD2,TRBV5-6,many,TRBJ2-7,CASSPTFGLAGSYEQYF,TGTGCCAGCAGCCCAACCTTCGGACTAGCGGGGTCCTACGAGCAGTACTTC
TRBD1,TRBV10-2,few,TRBJ1-1,CATEGARTEAFF,TGCGCCACCGAGGGGGCGCGTACTGAAGCTTTCTTT
TRBD2,TRBV2,.,TRBJ2-7,CASRVLAVPDNEQYF,TGTGCCAGCAGGGTCCTAGCGGTACCGGACAACGAGCAGTACTTC
.,TRBV28,.,TRBJ2-5,CASSLQGIDQETQYF,TGTGCCAGCAGTCTCCAGGGAATAGACCAAGAGACCCAGTACTTC
.,TRBV11-3,.,TRBJ2-3,CASSLVDGVGDTQYF,TGTGCCAGCAGCTTAGTCGACGGGGTCGGAGATACGCAGTATTTT